This TCR beta chain was profiled in a study of blood T cell repertoires in COVID-19. At the level of the study: Sample material is recorded as cDNA or gDNA derived from T cells, B-cell-depleted T cells, or PBMCs.

The repertoire was sequenced with immunoSEQ multiplex PCR; TCRdb's copy has only in-frame clones and lacks some. The profile shows 65,000 to 85,000 clones, around 86% of them singletons. The sequenced sample was peripheral blood. The clonotype was recovered from a woman under 30 with acute or convalescent COVID-19.

In nucleotides, the CDR3 is TGCGCCAGCAGCGCCGCGGGACAGGGTGACACTGAAGCTTTCTTT. Its protein product is CASSAAGQGDTEAFF. The chain uses TRBV5-1 and TRBJ1-1; TRBD1 agrees at 9 bases. Per germline, CDR1 SGHRS and CDR2 YFSETQ. This CDR3 is 15 amino acids long. V shed 4 bases and J 3 bases; nucleotides not matched to a gene: 7.